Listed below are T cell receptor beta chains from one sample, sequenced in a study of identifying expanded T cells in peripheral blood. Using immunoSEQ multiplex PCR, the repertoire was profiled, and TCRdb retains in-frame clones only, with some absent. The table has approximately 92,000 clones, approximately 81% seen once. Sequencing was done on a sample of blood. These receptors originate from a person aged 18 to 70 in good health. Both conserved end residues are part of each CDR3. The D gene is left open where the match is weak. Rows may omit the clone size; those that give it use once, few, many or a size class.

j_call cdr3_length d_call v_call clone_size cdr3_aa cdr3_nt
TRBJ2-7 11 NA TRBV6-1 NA CASRVTAQQYF TGTGCCAGCAGAGTGACAGCTCAGCAGTACTTC
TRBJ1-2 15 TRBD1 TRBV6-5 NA CASSYHQGRGNGYTF TGTGCCAGCAGTTATCACCAGGGCAGGGGGAACGGCTACACCTTC
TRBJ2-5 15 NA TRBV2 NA CASRKGPSSQETQYF TGTGCCAGCAGGAAGGGCCCCTCATCTCAAGAGACCCAGTACTTC
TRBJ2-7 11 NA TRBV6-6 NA CASRTGGEQYF TGTGCCAGCAGAACCGGGGGAGAGCAGTACTTC
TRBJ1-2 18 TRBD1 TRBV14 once CASSQEEWLSGGWNGYTF TGTGCCAGCAGCCAAGAAGAATGGTTGTCAGGGGGTTGGAATGGCTACACCTTC
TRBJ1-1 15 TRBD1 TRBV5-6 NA CASSPGTGPNTEAFF TGTGCCAGCAGCCCGGGGACAGGCCCGAACACTGAAGCTTTCTTT
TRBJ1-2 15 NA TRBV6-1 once CASSVVGSGHYGYTF TGTGCCAGCAGTGTAGTAGGCAGTGGACACTATGGCTACACCTTC
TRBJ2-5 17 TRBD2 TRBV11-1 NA CASSLSDPREGSETQYF TGTGCCAGCAGCTTATCTGACCCCAGGGAGGGTTCGGAGACCCAGTACTTC
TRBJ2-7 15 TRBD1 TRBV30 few CAWSLRGTGGPAQYF TGTGCCTGGAGCCTAAGAGGGACAGGGGGTCCCGCGCAGTACTTC
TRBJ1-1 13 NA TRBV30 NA CACSERFRTEAFF TGTGCCTGTTCAGAGCGCTTTCGGACTGAAGCTTTCTTT
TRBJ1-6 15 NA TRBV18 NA CASSPELPGNSPLHF TGTGCCAGCTCACCCGAACTACCAGGGAATTCACCCCTCCACTTT
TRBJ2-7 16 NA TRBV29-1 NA CSVVASNPDGRVEQYF TGCAGCGTTGTCGCCTCGAACCCTGACGGCCGGGTGGAGCAGTACTTC
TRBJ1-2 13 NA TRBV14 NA CASSQDHGFGYTF TGTGCCAGCAGCCAAGACCACGGGTTCGGCTACACCTTC
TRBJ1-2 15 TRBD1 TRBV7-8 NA CASSLGTGGWYGYTF TGTGCCAGCAGCTTGGGGACAGGGGGCTGGTATGGCTACACCTTC
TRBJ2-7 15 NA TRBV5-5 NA CASSSLTVRSYEQYF TGTGCCAGCAGCTCCCTGACAGTTCGCTCCTACGAGCAGTACTTC
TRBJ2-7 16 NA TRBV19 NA CASSSTAGFSRYEQYF TGTGCCAGTAGTTCCACGGCGGGTTTTTCCCGCTACGAGCAGTACTTC
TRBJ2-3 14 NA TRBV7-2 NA CASSLGPLTDTQYF TGTGCCAGCAGCCTCGGACCTCTCACAGATACGCAGTATTTT
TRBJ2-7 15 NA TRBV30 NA CAWTPGPGPTTEQYF TGTGCCTGGACCCCCGGCCCGGGGCCTACCACCGAGCAGTACTTC
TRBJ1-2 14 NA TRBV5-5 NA CASSLRDGNYGYTF TGTGCCAGCAGCTTGAGGGATGGAAACTATGGCTACACCTTC